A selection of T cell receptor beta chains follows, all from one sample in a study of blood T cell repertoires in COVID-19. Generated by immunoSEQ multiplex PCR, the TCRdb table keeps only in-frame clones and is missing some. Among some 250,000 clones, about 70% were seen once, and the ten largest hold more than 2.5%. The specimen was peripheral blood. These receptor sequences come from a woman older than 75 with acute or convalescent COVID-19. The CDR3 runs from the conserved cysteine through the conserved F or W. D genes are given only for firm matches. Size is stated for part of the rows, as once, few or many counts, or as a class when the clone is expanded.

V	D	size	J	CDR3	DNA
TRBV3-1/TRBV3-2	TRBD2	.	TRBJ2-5	CASSPRGGGQETQYF	TGTGCCAGCAGCCCTCGTGGGGGGGGTCAAGAGACCCAGTACTTC
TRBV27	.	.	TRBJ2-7	CASSAGGYEQYF	TGTGCCAGCAGCGCCGGGGGCTACGAGCAGTACTTC
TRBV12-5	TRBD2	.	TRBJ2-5	CASGRGTSGRQETQYF	TGTGCTAGTGGCCGCGGGACTAGCGGGAGACAAGAGACCCAGTACTTC
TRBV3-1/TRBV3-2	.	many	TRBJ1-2	CASTSRDRPGYGYTF	TGTGCCAGCACCAGCCGAGACAGGCCAGGCTATGGCTACACCTTC
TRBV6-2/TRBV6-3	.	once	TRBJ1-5	CASSPRGFNQPQHF	TGTGCCAGCAGCCCAAGGGGGTTCAATCAGCCCCAGCATTTT
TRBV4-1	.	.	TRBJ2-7	CASSQARSSEQYF	TGCGCCAGCAGCCAAGCTCGGAGTTCCGAGCAGTACTTC
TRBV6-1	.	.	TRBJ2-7	CASSEQQSYEQYF	TGTGCCAGCAGTGAACAACAGTCCTACGAGCAGTACTTC
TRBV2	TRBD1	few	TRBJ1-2	CASREGQGASYTF	TGTGCCAGCAGGGAGGGACAGGGGGCGAGCTACACCTTC
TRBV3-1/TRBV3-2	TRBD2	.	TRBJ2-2	CASSTTSTSGIYTGELFF	TGTGCCAGCAGCACAACCTCGACTAGCGGGATCTACACCGGGGAGCTGTTTTTT
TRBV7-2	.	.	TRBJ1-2	CASSLAGNRPYGYTF	TGTGCCAGCAGCTTAGCGGGGAACAGGCCTTATGGCTACACCTTC
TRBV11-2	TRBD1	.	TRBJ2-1	CASSSDRYNEQFF	TGTGCCAGCAGCTCGGACAGGTACAATGAGCAGTTCTTC
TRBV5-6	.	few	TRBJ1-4	CASSLVIRGEKLFF	TGTGCCAGCAGCTTGGTAATCCGGGGGGAAAAACTGTTTTTT
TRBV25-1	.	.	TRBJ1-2	CASSDHGGAPAYGYTF	TGTGCCAGCAGTGACCATGGGGGCGCACCGGCCTATGGCTACACCTTC
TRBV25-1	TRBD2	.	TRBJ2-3	CASGLLGGNTDTQYF	TGTGCCAGCGGATTGCTGGGGGGGAACACAGATACGCAGTATTTT
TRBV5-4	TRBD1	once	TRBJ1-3	CASSNPGTGRNTIYF	TGTGCCAGCAGTAACCCCGGGACAGGGAGAAACACCATATATTTT
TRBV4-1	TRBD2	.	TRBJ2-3	CASSRTSGRGEDTQYF	TGCGCCAGCAGCCGTACTAGCGGGAGGGGGGAAGATACGCAGTATTTT
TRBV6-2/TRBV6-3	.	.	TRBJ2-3	CASSYGIGVAGDTQYF	TGTGCCAGCAGTTACGGGATCGGGGTAGCAGGAGATACGCAGTATTTT
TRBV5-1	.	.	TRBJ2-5	CASSAGVPGETQYF	TGCGCCAGCAGCGCCGGGGTCCCTGGGGAGACCCAGTACTTC
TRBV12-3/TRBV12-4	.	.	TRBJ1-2	CASRATANYGYTF	TGTGCCAGCAGAGCGACAGCTAACTATGGCTACACCTTC
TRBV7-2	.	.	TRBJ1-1	CASSQRQQFTEAFF	TGTGCCAGCAGCCAAAGACAGCAATTCACTGAAGCTTTCTTT
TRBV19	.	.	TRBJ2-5	CASSPSPSGQETQYF	TGTGCCAGTAGTCCCAGCCCCAGCGGTCAAGAGACCCAGTACTTC
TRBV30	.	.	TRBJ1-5	CAWSVRGNQPQHF	TGTGCCTGGAGTGTACGGGGAAATCAGCCCCAGCATTTT
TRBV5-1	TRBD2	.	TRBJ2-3	CASSLEGTSGGYSTDTQYF	TGCGCCAGCAGCTTGGAGGGGACTAGCGGGGGTTATAGCACAGATACGCAGTATTTT
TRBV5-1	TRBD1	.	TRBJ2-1	CASSLWGQEPAYNEQFF	TGCGCCAGCAGCTTGTGGGGACAGGAGCCCGCGTACAATGAGCAGTTCTTC
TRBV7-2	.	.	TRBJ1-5	CASSLVENSNQPQHF	TGTGCCAGCAGCTTAGTCGAGAACAGCAATCAGCCCCAGCATTTT
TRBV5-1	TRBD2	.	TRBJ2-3	CASSRTSGASTDTQYF	TGCGCCAGCAGTCGGACTAGCGGGGCTAGCACAGATACGCAGTATTTT
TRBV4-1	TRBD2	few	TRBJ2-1	CASSQDSGTSSEQFF	TGCGCCAGCAGCCAAGATTCCGGGACTAGCAGTGAGCAGTTCTTC
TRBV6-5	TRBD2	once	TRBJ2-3	CASSSGTSGRGYTQYF	TGTGCCAGCAGTTCCGGGACTAGCGGGAGAGGGTATACGCAGTATTTT
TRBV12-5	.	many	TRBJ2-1	CASGLVIAYNEQFF	TGTGCTAGTGGTTTGGTAATAGCCTACAATGAGCAGTTCTTC
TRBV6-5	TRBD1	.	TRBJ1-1	CASSFQGARTEAFF	TGTGCCAGCAGTTTCCAGGGGGCGCGGACTGAAGCTTTCTTT
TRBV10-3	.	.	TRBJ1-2	CAISESPGFGYTF	TGTGCCATCAGTGAGTCTCCAGGGTTCGGCTACACCTTC
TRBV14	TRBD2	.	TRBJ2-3	CASSPLGGNTQYF	TGTGCCAGCAGCCCCCTGGGGGGGAATACGCAGTATTTT
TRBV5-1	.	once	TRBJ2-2	CASSLAVRVPGELFF	TGCGCCAGCAGCTTGGCCGTACGGGTACCCGGGGAGCTGTTTTTT
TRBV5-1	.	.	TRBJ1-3	CASSLDRVYSGNTIYF	TGCGCCAGCAGCTTGGATAGAGTGTACTCTGGAAACACCATATATTTT
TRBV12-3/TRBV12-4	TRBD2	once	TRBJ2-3	CATGGGRFSTQYF	TGTGCCACCGGCGGGGGGCGTTTCAGTACGCAGTATTTT
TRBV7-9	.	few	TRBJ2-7	CASSLGVGQGFSYEQYF	TGTGCCAGCAGCTTAGGGGTCGGGCAGGGATTCTCCTACGAGCAGTACTTC
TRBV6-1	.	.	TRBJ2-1	CASSGPGLGEYTYNEQFF	TGTGCCAGCAGTGGTCCAGGACTCGGGGAGTATACTTACAATGAGCAGTTCTTC
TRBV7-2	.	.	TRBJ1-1	CASSLQDNRNEAFF	TGTGCCAGCAGCTTACAGGACAATCGGAATGAAGCTTTCTTT
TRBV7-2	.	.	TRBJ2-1	CATGSTSYNEQFF	TGTGCCACGGGGTCAACCTCCTACAATGAGCAGTTCTTC
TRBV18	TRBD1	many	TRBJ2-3	CASSLGTGTDTQYF	TGTGCCAGCTCACTCGGGACAGGCACAGATACGCAGTATTTT
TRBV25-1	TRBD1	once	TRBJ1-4	CASSDYRGLSEKLFF	TGTGCCAGCAGTGATTACAGGGGGCTCAGTGAAAAACTGTTTTTT
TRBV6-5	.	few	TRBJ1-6	CASRFTGNNSPLHF	TGTGCCAGCAGGTTTACAGGGAACAATTCACCCCTCCACTTT
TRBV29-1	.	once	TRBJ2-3	CSVVRLADTQYF	TGCAGCGTCGTAAGACTAGCAGATACGCAGTATTTT
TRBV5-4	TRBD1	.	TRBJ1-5	CASSLPGGFFDNQPQHF	TGTGCCAGCAGCTTGCCAGGGGGCTTCTTCGACAATCAGCCCCAGCATTTT
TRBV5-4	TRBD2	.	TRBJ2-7	CASSPGLASHEQYF	TGTGCCAGCAGCCCGGGACTAGCCTCCCACGAGCAGTACTTC
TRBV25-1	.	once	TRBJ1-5	CATPRGASQPQHF	TGTGCCACCCCCCGGGGAGCGAGTCAGCCCCAGCATTTT
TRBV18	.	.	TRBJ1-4	CASSQDRSATNEKLFF	TGTGCCAGCTCACAGGACAGATCTGCAACTAATGAAAAACTGTTTTTT
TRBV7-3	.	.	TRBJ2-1	CASSRIGGDREQFF	TGTGCCAGCAGCCGGATAGGGGGGGATAGAGAGCAGTTCTTC
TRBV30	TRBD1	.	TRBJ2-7	CAWVDRGRREQYF	TGTGCCTGGGTTGACAGGGGGCGCCGGGAGCAGTACTTC
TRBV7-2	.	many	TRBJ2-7	CASSPWPAGKSYEQYF	TGTGCCAGCAGCCCCTGGCCGGCGGGGAAATCCTACGAGCAGTACTTC
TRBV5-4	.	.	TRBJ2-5	CASSLAGVAETQYF	TGTGCCAGCAGCTTGGCGGGAGTAGCGGAGACCCAGTACTTC
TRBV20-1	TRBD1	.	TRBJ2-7	CSASYGTDYEQYF	TGCAGTGCTAGTTACGGGACAGACTACGAGCAGTACTTC
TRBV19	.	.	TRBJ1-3	CASSIQDFGNTIYF	TGTGCCAGTAGTATCCAAGACTTTGGAAACACCATATATTTT
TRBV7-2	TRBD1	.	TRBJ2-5	CASSLGQGVYETQYF	TGTGCCAGCAGCTTGGGACAGGGAGTCTACGAGACCCAGTACTTC
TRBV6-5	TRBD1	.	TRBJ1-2	CASSRDRGVTGGYTF	TGTGCCAGCAGCCGGGACAGGGGGGTTACCGGGGGCTACACCTTC
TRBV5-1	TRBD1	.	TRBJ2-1	CASSRSTGMGYNEQFF	TGCGCCAGCAGCCGATCGACAGGGATGGGATACAATGAGCAGTTCTTC
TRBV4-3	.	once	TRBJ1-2	CASSQESGVGGYTF	TGCGCCAGCAGCCAAGAAAGCGGAGTGGGCGGCTACACCTTC